This T cell receptor beta chain was recovered during a study of cytomegalovirus exposure and HLA in healthy donors. This clone has just a few counts. The germline gives CDR1 LNHDA, CDR2 SQIVND (reference sequence). With V trimmed by 4 bases and J by 1 base, 3 bases remained unmatched. The CDR3 runs 14 residues. The donors were members of the validation cohort comprising approximately 110 subjects, separate from the roughly 650-subject first cohort. Method: immunoSEQ multiplex PCR; TCRdb's copy keeps in-frame clones and lacks some. The sample yields roughly 220,000 clones, roughly 83% seen once. The chain is built from TRBV19 and TRBJ1-1; 7 bases fit TRBD1. The origin of this receptor is a woman between 25 and 40 years old in good health and CMV-seropositive. The specimen sequenced was PBMCs. This CDR3 is CASSKGQPNTEAFF. The CDR3 DNA is TGTGCCAGTAGTAAGGGACAGCCGAACACTGAAGCTTTCTTT. The whole variable domain, filled in from reference TRBV19 and TRBJ1-1, reads DGGITQSPKYLFRKEGQNVTLSCEQNLNHDAMYWYRQDPGQGLRLIYYSQIVNDFQKGDIAEGYSVSREKKESFPLTVTSAQKNPTAFYLCASSKGQPNTEAFFGQGTRLTVV.